This T cell receptor (beta chain) derives from a study of shared clonotypes between healthy human individuals (dated by TCRdb to about 2020). Background for the entire study: A few men and two women, aged 18 to 49 years, made up the cohort. Blood TCR repertoires of about 5 healthy adults were deeply sequenced to estimate repertoire size and the extent of clonotype sharing between individuals. Different laboratories and diverse techniques were used to prepare libraries and sequence TCR repertoires, to increase sequencing depth and limit assay-specific biases. Per donor, leukapheresis produced somewhere between about 0.85 and 8.9 billion PBMCs. For each donor, CD4 naive and CD4 memory were each given three plates, CD8 naive was given two plates, and CD8 memory was given one plate. General conclusions and limits of the study: Larger estimated clonotype richness was generally found for naive subsets than for memory subsets. When a handful of donors were compared, the shared fraction of clonotypes was about 5% for naive CD4, around 3.5% for naive CD8, more than 2% for memory CD4, and around 0.37% for memory CD8. Based on pairwise subsampling, the degree of clonotype sharing among donors was expected to be affected by sequencing depth. Sampling was restricted to blood, and TCR repertoires in tissues likely differ from the TCR repertoires found in blood. Clonotypes shared by all four sorted-subset donors showed higher generation probabilities than non-shared clonotypes. The genetic and exposure-history diversity represented was limited by the small number of donors. Even with the large sequencing depth, rarefaction of the sorted-subset datasets indicated that sequencing was incomplete.

Using the deep immunoSEQ assay, TCR CDR3 regions were amplified from genomic DNA by multiplex PCR. Genomic DNA extracted from each cell subset was distributed evenly over all wells of several immunoSEQ 96-well plates, and each plate served as one replicate. Each replicate PCR for sorted subsets received around 210 ng genomic DNA, equal to about 30,000 T cell genomes. Purified libraries were quantified with a Qubit 3.0 fluorometer, sized on a Bioanalyzer 2100, and re-quantified with the KAPA Library Quantification kit. Each immunoSEQ 96-well plate was sequenced on its own single-read 150-cycle Illumina NextSeq 550 flow cell. The study's processing was this. Because only junctional sequences without quality scores were contained in the immunoSEQ output, filtering matching that applied to full-length reads could not be performed. To assign V/J genes and CDR3, sequences were annotated using PyIR, a Python wrapper for IgBLAST v1.9, with IMGT germline references. Any read was removed if the V/J assignment was weak (E-value above 1e-6), the CDR3 was missing, or the read contained stop codons, out-of-frame junctions, or ambiguous translated residues. V3J clonotypes were defined as sequences sharing an identical inferred V gene, J gene, and CDR3 amino acid sequence. To compute the percentage overlap between repertoires, the number of shared unique clonotypes was divided by the size of the smaller repertoire. Repertoire richness was assessed with RTK rarefaction, the Chao1 estimator, and Recon v2.1 estimates of unobserved clonotypes. For all TCRbeta clonotypes obtained by the gDNA method from a handful of donors, generation probabilities were computed with OLGA. This is the immuneACCESS table as TCRdb keeps it, with only in-frame sequences that have V and J called. A part of the clones is gone; compared with another copy, unresolved V genes explain less than half, and the rest is unexplained. D and trimming come from the DNA, and the V and J calls and clone size come from that table. The sample yields about 2,100,000 clones; 85% to 95% were counted once. Around 1.7% of the sample is taken by the ten largest.

For CDR1 and CDR2, the germline V gene lists SGHVS and FQNEAQ. From cysteine to phenylalanine, the CDR3 is 15 amino acids long. Of all the DNA, just the CDR3 is kept, 45 bases in frame from base 1. The germline ends are 12 bases apart after V is trimmed by 2 bases and J by 5 bases. CD8 naive samples were CD45RO-negative cells positively selected for CCR7, giving a CD45RA+CCR7+ population that excluded TemRA cells. The donors were healthy, HIV-negative adults with no recently reported acute infections or vaccinations. All donors were Caucasian adults living in Nashville, Tennessee, USA. After blood collection by leukapheresis, PBMCs were isolated using Ficoll-Histopaque density gradient centrifugation and then cryopreserved in the vapor phase of liquid nitrogen. Purity and quantity of every magnetically sorted T cell population were checked by analytical flow cytometry. Each sorted fraction had its genomic DNA isolated and then quantified by UV absorbance on a Nanodrop 2000c.

Concerning this clone: This clone's antigen is unknown. Qualities for individual bases were not recorded, and no much larger clone is one base off.

Here the chain combines TRBV7-8 and TRBJ2-2; no D gene call is confident. Sequencing used naive CD8+ T cells from PBMCs. According to the study, the label for this sample's cell subset or site signals: CD45RA+CCR7+. The sequence was obtained from a young man in good health. Some clones in this sample may be carry-over from other donors' samples. This receptor has the CDR3 CASSLRDVGTGELFF. The bases read TGTGCCAGCAGCTTAAGGGATGTGGGGACCGGGGAGCTGTTTTTT.